These T cell receptor beta chains were read from a single sample in a study of blood T cell repertoires in COVID-19. TCRdb's table, derived via immunoSEQ multiplex PCR, lists solely in-frame clones and lacks some. The sample carries 85,000 to 130,000 clones, over 80% recorded once. Sequencing used peripheral blood. These receptors all stem from a man in his fifties or sixties with acute or convalescent COVID-19. Both conserved end residues are part of each CDR3. The D gene is left open where the match is weak. Only some rows state a clone size, as once, few, many or a class for expanded clones.

size: .
D: .
J: TRBJ2-7
V: TRBV30
length: 14
CDR3: CAWSVGGNSYEQYF
DNA: TGTGCCTGGAGTGTGGGCGGGAACTCCTACGAGCAGTACTTC

size: .
D: TRBD2
J: TRBJ2-2
V: TRBV11-2
length: 18
CDR3: CASSFSLLSGRASGELFF
DNA: TGTGCCAGCAGCTTCTCCCTCCTTAGCGGGAGGGCCTCCGGGGAGCTGTTTTTT

size: .
D: TRBD1
J: TRBJ1-2
V: TRBV5-4
length: 12
CDR3: CATQGVGYGYTF
DNA: TGTGCCACTCAGGGGGTAGGGTATGGCTACACCTTC

size: .
D: TRBD1
J: TRBJ2-1
V: TRBV9
length: 14
CDR3: CASSETAGGDEQFF
DNA: TGTGCCAGCAGCGAAACAGCAGGGGGCGATGAGCAGTTCTTC

size: .
D: TRBD2
J: TRBJ2-3
V: TRBV10-2
length: 14
CDR3: CASAPSGSGDTQYF
DNA: TGCGCCAGTGCTCCTAGCGGGAGTGGAGATACGCAGTATTTT

size: once
D: TRBD2
J: TRBJ2-3
V: TRBV9
length: 16
CDR3: CASSVGLAASTDTQYF
DNA: TGTGCCAGCAGCGTTGGACTAGCGGCTAGCACAGATACGCAGTATTTT

size: once
D: TRBD2
J: TRBJ2-3
V: TRBV3-1/TRBV3-2
length: 16
CDR3: CASSRGTSGSKNTQYF
DNA: TGTGCCAGCAGCCGTGGGACTAGCGGGAGTAAAAATACGCAGTATTTT

size: .
D: .
J: TRBJ2-1
V: TRBV30
length: 13
CDR3: CAWSGSSYNEQFF
DNA: TGTGCCTGGAGCGGGAGCTCCTACAATGAGCAGTTCTTC

size: .
D: TRBD2
J: TRBJ2-1
V: TRBV28
length: 18
CDR3: CASSFPAGGASSTNEQFF
DNA: TGTGCCAGCAGTTTCCCAGCGGGAGGGGCCTCAAGTACCAATGAGCAGTTCTTC

size: large
D: TRBD1
J: TRBJ2-1
V: TRBV5-5
length: 14
CDR3: CASSSGGSYNEQFF
DNA: TGTGCCAGCAGCTCAGGGGGCTCCTACAATGAGCAGTTCTTC

size: .
D: TRBD1
J: TRBJ2-6
V: TRBV28
length: 18
CDR3: CASSGTGGLRSGANVLTF
DNA: TGTGCCAGCAGTGGCACAGGGGGCCTCCGGTCTGGGGCCAACGTCCTGACTTTC

size: .
D: .
J: TRBJ1-1
V: TRBV6-5
length: 15
CDR3: CASSYLAGMNTEAFF
DNA: TGTGCCAGCAGTTACTTGGCGGGGATGAACACTGAAGCTTTCTTT

size: .
D: .
J: TRBJ1-2
V: TRBV27
length: 13
CDR3: CASSLGRAYGYTF
DNA: TGTGCCAGCAGTTTAGGCAGGGCCTATGGCTACACCTTC

size: once
D: .
J: TRBJ2-1
V: TRBV30
length: 11
CDR3: CAWGLYNEQFF
DNA: TGTGCCTGGGGACTATACAATGAGCAGTTCTTC

size: .
D: TRBD1
J: TRBJ1-4
V: TRBV6-6
length: 15
CDR3: CASSSDRGANEKLFF
DNA: TGTGCCAGCAGTTCCGACAGGGGAGCTAATGAAAAACTGTTTTTT

size: .
D: .
J: TRBJ2-1
V: TRBV3-1/TRBV3-2
length: 15
CDR3: CASSQVLGAYNEQFF
DNA: TGTGCCAGCAGCCAAGTACTAGGAGCTTACAATGAGCAGTTCTTC